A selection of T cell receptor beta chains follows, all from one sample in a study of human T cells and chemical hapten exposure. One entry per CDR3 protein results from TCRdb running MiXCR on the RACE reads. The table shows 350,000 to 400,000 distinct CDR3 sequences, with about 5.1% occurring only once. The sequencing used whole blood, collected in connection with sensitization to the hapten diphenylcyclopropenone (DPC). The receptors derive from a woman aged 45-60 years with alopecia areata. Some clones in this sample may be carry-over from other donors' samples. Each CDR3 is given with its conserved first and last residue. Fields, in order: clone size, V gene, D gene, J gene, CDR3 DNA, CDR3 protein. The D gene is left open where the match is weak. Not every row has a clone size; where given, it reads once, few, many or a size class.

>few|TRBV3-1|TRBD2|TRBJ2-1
TGTGCCAGCAGCCAAGAGGGGAGACTAGCGGGACACCACAATGAGCAGTTCTTC
CASSQEGRLAGHHNEQFF
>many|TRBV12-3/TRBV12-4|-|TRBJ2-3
TGTGCCAGCAGTTTTCTCTTGGGGGCTAGCACAGATACGCAGTATTTT
CASSFLLGASTDTQYF
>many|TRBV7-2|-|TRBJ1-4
TGTGCCAGCAGCTCCAGGGGAGGGGGTGAAAAACTGTTTTTT
CASSSRGGGEKLFF
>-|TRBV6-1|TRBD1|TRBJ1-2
TGTGCCAGTGGACAACAGGGGGCTGGTGGCTACACCTTC
CASGQQGAGGYTF
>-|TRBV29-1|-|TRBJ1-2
TGCAGCGTTCCCGACAGTATTGGCTACACCTTC
CSVPDSIGYTF
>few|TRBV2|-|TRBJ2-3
TGTGCCAGCAGTCCCTCCCAAACGGGAGTTCGCACAGATACGCAGTATTTT
CASSPSQTGVRTDTQYF
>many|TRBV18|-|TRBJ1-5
TGTGCCAGCTCACCAGGGCGGGCCCAGCATTTT
CASSPGRAQHF
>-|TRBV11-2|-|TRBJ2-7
TGTGCCAGCAGCTCAATGACAGTAAATAGGTACGAGCAGTACTTC
CASSSMTVNRYEQYF
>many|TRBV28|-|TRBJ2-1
TGTGCCAGCATCAACGAAGGACAGCCCTACAATGAGCAGTTCTTC
CASINEGQPYNEQFF
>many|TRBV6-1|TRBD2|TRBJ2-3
TGTGCCAGCAGTACTAGCGGGGATACGCAGTATTTT
CASSTSGDTQYF
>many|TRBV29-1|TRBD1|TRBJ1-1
TGCAGCGTTGGGACAGGACAAACTGAAGCTTTCTTT
CSVGTGQTEAFF
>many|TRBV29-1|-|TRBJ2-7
TGCAGCGTTATACCGGACGGATTGTACGAGCAGTACTTC
CSVIPDGLYEQYF
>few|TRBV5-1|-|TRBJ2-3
TGCGCCAGCAGCTTCGGAGGAGAAGATACGCAGTATTTT
CASSFGGEDTQYF
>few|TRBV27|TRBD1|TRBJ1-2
TGTGCCAGCAAAACAGGGGATCATGGCTACACCTTC
CASKTGDHGYTF
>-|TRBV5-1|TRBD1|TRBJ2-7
TGCGCCAGCAGGACAGGGGACGGCTACGAGCAGTACTTC
CASRTGDGYEQYF
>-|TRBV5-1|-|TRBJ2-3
TGCGCCAGCAGCTTGAGTACAGATTCGCAGTATTTT
CASSLSTDSQYF
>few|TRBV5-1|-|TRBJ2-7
TGCGCCAGCTCCCCGGGAACGAATTACAACGAGCAGTACTTC
CASSPGTNYNEQYF
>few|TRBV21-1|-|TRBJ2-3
TGTGCCAGCAGCACCGGTCGGAGGACAGAGAACACAGATACGCAGTATTTT
CASSTGRRTENTDTQYF
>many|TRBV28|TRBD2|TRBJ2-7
TGTGCCAGCAGTTCCGGGACTAGCGGGAGCTCCTACGAGCAGTACTTC
CASSSGTSGSSYEQYF
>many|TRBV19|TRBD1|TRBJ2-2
TGTGCCAGTAACGGCGACAGGGGATGGGCCGGGGAGCTGTTTTTT
CASNGDRGWAGELFF
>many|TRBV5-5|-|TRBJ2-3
TGTGCCAGCAGAATGGCTCTTACGCAGTATTTT
CASRMALTQYF
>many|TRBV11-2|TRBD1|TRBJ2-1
TGTGCCAGCAGTTCAGACAGGGGCTCCTACAATGAGCAGTTCTTC
CASSSDRGSYNEQFF
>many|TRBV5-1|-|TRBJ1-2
TGCGCCAGCAGCTTGGGGCTATCGGACTATGGCTACACCTTC
CASSLGLSDYGYTF
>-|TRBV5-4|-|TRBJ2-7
TGTGCCAGCAGCCAAGAGCTTCATAAATACGAGCAGTACTTC
CASSQELHKYEQYF
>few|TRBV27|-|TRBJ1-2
TGTGCCAGCAGTTACAGGGATGGATATGGCTACACCTTC
CASSYRDGYGYTF
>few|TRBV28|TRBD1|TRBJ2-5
TGTGCCAGCTCAGACCCAGGACAGGGGCAAGAGACCCAGTACTTC
CASSDPGQGQETQYF
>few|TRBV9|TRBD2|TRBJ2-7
TGTGCCAGCAGCGTAGAGGGAAGTAGCGGGAGGTTTGGCGAGCAGTACTTC
CASSVEGSSGRFGEQYF
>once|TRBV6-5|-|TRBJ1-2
TGTGCCAGCAGCCTAATAGCGCAGGATGGCTACACCTTC
CASSLIAQDGYTF
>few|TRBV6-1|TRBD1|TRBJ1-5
TGTGCCAGCAGCTGGACAGGGACCGCAGACCAGCCCCAGCATTTT
CASSWTGTADQPQHF